This TCR beta chain originates from a study of T cell changes during pregnancy in multiple sclerosis. Sequenced by immunoSEQ multiplex PCR; TCRdb stores in-frame clones only, minus some. The sample lists approximately 61,000 clones; 85% to 95% were seen once. In germline, CDR1 is SEHNR, CDR2 FQNEAQ (reference sequence). Trimming removed 9 bases at V and 7 bases at J, with 27 bases between. This CDR3 has 16 amino acids. The specimen was peripheral blood, collected after pregnancy. This receptor was identified in a female donor in good health, enrolled as a control in a pregnancy study. This chain joins TRBV7-9 and TRBJ1-1, with a possible D match to TRBD1 (5 bases). CDR3 amino acids: CASHKGGGLRPGEAFF. The CDR3 nucleotides read TGTGCCAGTCATAAAGGCGGGGGACTCCGCCCTGGTGAAGCTTTCTTT.